This note documents a single T cell receptor beta chain sequence. These data originate in a study of blood T cells in healthy people across ages. Trimming cost V 1 base and J 9 bases, with 10 bases left between them. The CDR3 is 13 residues long. Donors were systemically healthy Caucasian individuals from Russia aged 6 to 90 years. Combining a sample-barcoded 5' primer with a J-beta primer mix, a second PCR ran for about 6 to 11 cycles. Using its own MiXCR run on the 5' RACE reads, TCRdb lists one record per CDR3 protein. The sample shows hundreds of thousands of distinct CDR3 sequences, 35% to 50% of them seen only once.

Sequences were obtained from blood. V and J are TRBV12-3 or TRBV12-4 and TRBJ1-5; D not resolved. The source of this sequence is a man aged 80 or over in good health. CDR3 DNA sequence: TGTGCCAGCAGTTTAGAGGGAATGCGGCCCCAGCATTTT. Translated, it gives CASSLEGMRPQHF.